These T cell receptor beta chains were read from a single sample in a study of CD8+ T cells in alopecia areata. Sequencing was performed with immunoSEQ multiplex PCR; in TCRdb, only in-frame clones are kept and a portion is missing. The repertoire holds more than 150,000 clones, with roughly 46% as singletons. The source was CD8+ T cells sorted from blood, collected around week 53, from a patient treated with tofacitinib. These receptors were taken from a human donor with alopecia areata. The CDR3 runs from the conserved cysteine through the conserved F or W. The D gene is left open where the match is weak. Not every row has a clone size; where given, it reads once, few, many or a size class.

-,TRBJ2-5,TRBV4-3,-,TGCGCCAGCAGCCAAGAGGAAGAGACCCAGTACTTC,CASSQEEETQYF
-,TRBJ2-3,TRBV2,-,TGTGCCAGCATGGGGGTAGCGGATACGCAGTATTTT,CASMGVADTQYF
-,TRBJ1-1,TRBV6-5,-,TGTGCCAGCAGCCCTAAACGCACTGAAGCTTTCTTT,CASSPKRTEAFF
once,TRBJ2-7,TRBV7-2,TRBD1,TGTGCCAGCAGCGGGACCAGACAGGGCTACGAGCAGTACTTC,CASSGTRQGYEQYF
-,TRBJ1-2,TRBV29-1,-,TGCAGCGTACCCTTAACTAACTATGGCTACACCTTC,CSVPLTNYGYTF
-,TRBJ1-2,TRBV5-1,-,TGCGCCAGCAGCTTGGCCCGGGGGTCAGGAAATGGCTACACCTTC,CASSLARGSGNGYTF
-,TRBJ2-1,TRBV5-1,-,TGCGCCAGCAGCTTGCTCGGGACTGCGGGACTCAGCTCCTACAATGAGCAGTTCTTC,CASSLLGTAGLSSYNEQFF
-,TRBJ2-1,TRBV13,-,TGTGCCAGCAGCCCCCAAGCGGATGAGCAGTTCTTC,CASSPQADEQFF
-,TRBJ2-1,TRBV14,TRBD1,TGTGCCAGCAGCCAAGTTACACAGGGGGTTAACAATGAGCAGTTCTTC,CASSQVTQGVNNEQFF
-,TRBJ2-7,TRBV5-1,-,TGCGCCAGCACCTCGGGGTACGAGCAGTACTTC,CASTSGYEQYF
once,TRBJ2-5,TRBV4-1,TRBD2,TGCGCCAGCAGCCGTCTCAGCGGGGGGGTCGGAGCGACCCAGTACTTC,CASSRLSGGVGATQYF
-,TRBJ1-3,TRBV5-1,-,TGCGCCAGCAGCTTGGCCTCTCCGTCAGACACCATATATTTT,CASSLASPSDTIYF
-,TRBJ1-5,TRBV21-1,-,TGTGCCAGCAGCCTACGGGACCAAGTGTTTAGAGATCAGCCCCAGCATTTT,CASSLRDQVFRDQPQHF
few,TRBJ2-5,TRBV7-3,-,TGTGCCAGCAGCTTAGTAGGCGGAGAGACCCAGTACTTC,CASSLVGGETQYF
-,TRBJ2-7,TRBV2,-,TGTGCCAGCAGCCTGGACAGGGAGGGGGACTACGAGCAGTACTTC,CASSLDREGDYEQYF
-,TRBJ1-6,TRBV5-1,-,TGCGCCAGCAGCTTGGACAAATATTCACCCCTCCACTTT,CASSLDKYSPLHF